This T cell receptor (beta chain) stems from a study of CD8+CD57+ T cells in acquired aplastic anemia. TCR beta VDJ and CDR3 were profiled, and genomic DNA was the template. TCRdb used MiXCR to reprocess the reads, holding one entry per CDR3 protein. The sample contains about 160,000 distinct CDR3 sequences, 70% to 75% of which appear only once. Only patients with CD8+CD57+ cell expansion on flow cytometry were chosen for sequencing. There were no patients without severe acquired aplastic anemia. The specimen sequenced was sorted CD4+, CD8+, or CD8+CD57+ T cells (not recorded which) from PBMCs. This sequence originates from a human donor with aplastic anemia.

The CDR3 spells CASSGQGVTYEQYF. DNA of the CDR3: TGTGCCAGCAGTGGCCAGGGCGTTACCTACGAGCAGTACTTC. The V call is TRBV2, the J call TRBJ2-7, with D possibly matching TRBD1 (5 bases). V was clipped by 4 bases and J by 2 bases, with 12 bases between them. CDR1 and CDR2 (germline): SNHLY, FYNNEI. The CDR3 is 14 amino acids.